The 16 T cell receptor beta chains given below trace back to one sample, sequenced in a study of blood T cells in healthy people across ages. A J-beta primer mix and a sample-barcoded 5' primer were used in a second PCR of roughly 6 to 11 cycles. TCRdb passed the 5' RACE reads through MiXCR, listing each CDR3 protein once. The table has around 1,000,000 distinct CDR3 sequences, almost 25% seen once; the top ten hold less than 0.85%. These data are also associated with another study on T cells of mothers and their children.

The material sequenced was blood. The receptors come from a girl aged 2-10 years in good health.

The CDR3 sequence is CASSPEWIQETQYF. CDR3 sequence (DNA): TGTGCCAGCAGCCCAGAGTGGATCCAAGAGACCCAGTACTTC. The chain has TRBV7-2 and TRBJ2-5; D gene uncertain. Germline assignment: CDR1 SGHTA and CDR2 FQGNSA. The CDR3 spans 14 residues. V gave up 5 bases and J gave up 1 base, with 11 bases separating them.

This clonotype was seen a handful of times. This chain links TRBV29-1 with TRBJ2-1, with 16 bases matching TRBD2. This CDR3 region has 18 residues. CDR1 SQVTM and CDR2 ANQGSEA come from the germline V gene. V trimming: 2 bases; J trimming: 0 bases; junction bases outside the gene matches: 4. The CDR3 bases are TGCAGCGTTGAACCGGGACTAGCGGGAGGGAGCTCCTACAATGAGCAGTTCTTC. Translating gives CSVEPGLAGGSSYNEQFF.

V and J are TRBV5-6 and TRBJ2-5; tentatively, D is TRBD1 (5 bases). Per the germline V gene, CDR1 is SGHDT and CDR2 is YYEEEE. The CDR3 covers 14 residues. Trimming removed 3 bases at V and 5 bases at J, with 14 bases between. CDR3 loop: CASSSRGFWETQYF. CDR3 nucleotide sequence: TGTGCCAGCAGCTCTAGGGGATTCTGGGAGACCCAGTACTTC.

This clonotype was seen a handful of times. The CDR3 DNA sequence: TGTGCCAGCAGCGCCCAGACCGGGACTAGACCATACGAGCAGTACTTC. This encodes CASSAQTGTRPYEQYF. The gene calls are TRBV3-1 and TRBJ2-1, with TRBD2 matching 8 bases. The end of the DNA is better explained by TRBJ2-7, so the J call may be wrong. The germline CDR1 and CDR2 sequences are LGHDT and YNNKEL (reference sequence). This CDR3 is built from 16 residues.

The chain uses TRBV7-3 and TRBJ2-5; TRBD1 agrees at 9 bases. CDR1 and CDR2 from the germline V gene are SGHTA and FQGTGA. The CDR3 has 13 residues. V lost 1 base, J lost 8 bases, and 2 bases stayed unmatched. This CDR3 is CASSLMDRGTQYF. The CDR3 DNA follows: TGTGCCAGCAGCTTAATGGACAGGGGAACCCAGTACTTC.

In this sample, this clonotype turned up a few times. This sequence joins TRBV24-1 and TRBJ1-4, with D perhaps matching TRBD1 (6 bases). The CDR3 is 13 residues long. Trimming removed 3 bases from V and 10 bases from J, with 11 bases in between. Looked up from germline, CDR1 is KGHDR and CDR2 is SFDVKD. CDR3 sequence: CATSDQTGRKLFF. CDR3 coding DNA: TGTGCCACCAGTGATCAGACAGGTCGAAAACTGTTTTTT.

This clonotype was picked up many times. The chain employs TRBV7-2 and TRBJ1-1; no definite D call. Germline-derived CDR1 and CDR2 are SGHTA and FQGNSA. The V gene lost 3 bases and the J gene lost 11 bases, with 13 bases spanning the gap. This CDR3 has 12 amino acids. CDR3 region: CASSFQTPPAFF. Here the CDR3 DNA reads TGTGCCAGCAGCTTCCAGACCCCACCGGCTTTCTTT.

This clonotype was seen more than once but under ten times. This CDR3 is CASSQPSGRAVSYF. For the CDR3, the DNA is TGCGCCAGCAGCCAACCCAGCGGGAGGGCCGTCAGTTACTTC. The chain has TRBV4-1 and TRBJ2-5; 10 bases line up with TRBD2. Germline lookup yields CDR1 MGHRA and CDR2 YSYEKL. The V gene end was trimmed by 2 bases and the J gene end by 14 bases; junction bases not matched to a gene: 11. CDR3 length equals 14 residues.

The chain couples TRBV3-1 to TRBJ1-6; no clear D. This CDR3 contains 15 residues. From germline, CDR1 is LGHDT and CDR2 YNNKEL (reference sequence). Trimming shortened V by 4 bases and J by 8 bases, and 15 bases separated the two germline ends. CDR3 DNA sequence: TGTGCCAGCAGCCTATGGACCGGCTCGGATTCACCCCTCCACTTT. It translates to CASSLWTGSDSPLHF.

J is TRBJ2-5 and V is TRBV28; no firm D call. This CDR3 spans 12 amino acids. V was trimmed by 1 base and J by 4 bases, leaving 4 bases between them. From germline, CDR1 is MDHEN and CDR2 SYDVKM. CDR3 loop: CASSLLPETQYF. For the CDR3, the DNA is TGTGCCAGCAGTTTATTGCCAGAGACCCAGTACTTC.

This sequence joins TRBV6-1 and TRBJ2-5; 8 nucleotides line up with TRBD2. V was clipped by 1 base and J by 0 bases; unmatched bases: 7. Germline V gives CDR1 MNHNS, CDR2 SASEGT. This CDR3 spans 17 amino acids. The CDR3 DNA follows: TGTGCCAGCAGTGAAGATACTAGCGGAGACTACCAAGAGACCCAGTACTTC. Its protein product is CASSEDTSGDYQETQYF.

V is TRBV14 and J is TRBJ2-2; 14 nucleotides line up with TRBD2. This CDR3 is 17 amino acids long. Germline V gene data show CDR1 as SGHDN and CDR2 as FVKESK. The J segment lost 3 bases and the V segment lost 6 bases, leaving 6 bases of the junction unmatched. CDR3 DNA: TGTGCCAGCAGTCCTCGACTAGCGGGAGGGTACACCGGGGAGCTGTTTTTT. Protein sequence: CASSPRLAGGYTGELFF.

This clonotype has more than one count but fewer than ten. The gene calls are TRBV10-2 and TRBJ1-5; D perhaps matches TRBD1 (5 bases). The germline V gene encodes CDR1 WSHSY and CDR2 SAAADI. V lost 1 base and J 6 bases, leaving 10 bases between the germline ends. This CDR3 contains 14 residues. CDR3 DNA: TGCGCCAGCAGTGAGTGGACAAGTTCTCAGCCCCAGCATTTT. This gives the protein CASSEWTSSQPQHF.

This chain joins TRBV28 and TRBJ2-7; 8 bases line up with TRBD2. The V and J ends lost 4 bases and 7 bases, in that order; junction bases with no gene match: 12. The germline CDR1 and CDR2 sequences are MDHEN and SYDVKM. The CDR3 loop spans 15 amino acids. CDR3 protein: CASSSGAGGLREQYF. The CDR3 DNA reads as TGTGCCAGCAGTTCAGGGGCGGGAGGCCTCCGAGAGCAGTACTTC.

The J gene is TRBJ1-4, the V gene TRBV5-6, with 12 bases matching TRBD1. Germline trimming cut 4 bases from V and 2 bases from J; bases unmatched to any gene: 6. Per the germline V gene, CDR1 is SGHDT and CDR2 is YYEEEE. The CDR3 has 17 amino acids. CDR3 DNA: TGTGCCAGCAGCCCCGGGACAGGGGGCTCGACTAATGAAAAACTGTTTTTT. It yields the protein CASSPGTGGSTNEKLFF. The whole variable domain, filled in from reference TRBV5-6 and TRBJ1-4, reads DAGVTQSPTHLIKTRGQQVTLRCSPKSGHDTVSWYQQALGQGPQFIFQYYEEEERQRGNFPDRFSGHQFPNYSSELNVNALLLGDSALYLCASSPGTGGSTNEKLFFGSGTQLSVL.

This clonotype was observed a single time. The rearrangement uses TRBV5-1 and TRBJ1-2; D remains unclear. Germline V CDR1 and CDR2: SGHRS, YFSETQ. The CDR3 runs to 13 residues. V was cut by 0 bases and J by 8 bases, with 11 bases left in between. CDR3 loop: CASSLEVSSGYTF. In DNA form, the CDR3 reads TGCGCCAGCAGCTTGGAGGTTTCCTCGGGCTACACCTTC.